The 20 T cell receptor beta chains below were found in one sample sequenced in a study of OX40 agonist ivuxolimab in advanced cancers. Produced via immunoSEQ multiplex PCR; TCRdb's table is partial and in-frame only. The table lists 60,000 or so clones, around four fifths of them singletons, with 3.7% in the top ten. The material was CD4+ or CD8+ T cells sorted from blood, obtained in a trial of the OX40 agonist ivuxolimab. The receptors derive from an adult with an advanced solid tumor such as melanoma, head and neck, liver or kidney cancer.

V gene TRBV7-9 combines with J gene TRBJ1-4; the D gene is possibly TRBD1 (5 bases). The V end was cut by 10 bases, the J end by 6 bases, with 21 bases between. This CDR3 is 15 amino acids long. Germline lookup yields CDR1 SEHNR and CDR2 FQNEAQ (reference sequence). CDR3 in DNA: TGTGCCACCCATTCGGACACGACCCTTGATGAAAAACTGTTTTTT. As protein: CATHSDTTLDEKLFF.

The chain employs TRBV7-3 and TRBJ1-1; D ambiguous. The germline CDR1 and CDR2 sequences are SGHTA and FQGTGA. The CDR3 has 15 amino acids. The V end lost 0 bases, the J end lost 1 base, and 9 bases lay between the germline ends. The CDR3 coding sequence is TGTGCCAGCAGCTTAACGCTAACAAAGAACACTGAAGCTTTCTTT. Translation gives CASSLTLTKNTEAFF.

This clone was detected once. The chain links TRBV27 to TRBJ1-1, with D perhaps matching TRBD1 (5 bases). Germline CDR1 reads MNHEY; CDR2 reads SMNVEV (reference sequence). The CDR3 has 14 amino acids. V was trimmed by 6 bases and J by 11 bases, leaving 22 bases between them. In DNA, the CDR3 is TGTGCCAGCAGGAACCTCAGGCGGGGGTGGGGGGCTTTCTTT. Protein sequence: CASRNLRRGWGAFF.

J is TRBJ2-1 and V is TRBV6-6; D gene unclear. The ends were cut back, 5 bases at V and 5 bases at J, with 4 bases in the middle. CDR1 and CDR2 (germline): MNHNY, SVGAGI (reference sequence). CDR3 length: 11 amino acids. CDR3 nucleotides: TGTGCCAGCAGTGCCAACAATGAGCAGTTCTTC. As protein: CASSANNEQFF.

The chain is built from TRBV6-6 and TRBJ1-5; D is undetermined. V dropped 0 bases and J dropped 5 bases, with 11 bases sitting between them. Per the germline V gene, CDR1 is MNHNY and CDR2 is SVGAGI (reference sequence). This CDR3 comprises 15 residues. CDR3 sequence: CASSYSIGSDQPQHF. The CDR3 DNA sequence: TGTGCCAGCAGTTACTCGATTGGAAGTGATCAGCCCCAGCATTTT.

The chain employs TRBV18 and TRBJ2-7; 9 bases map to TRBD1. Germline V lookup: CDR1 KGHSH, CDR2 LQKENI. The CDR3 length is 14 residues. J gave up 4 bases and V 5 bases, and 6 bases lay outside the gene matches. CDR3 loop: CASSATGTGYEQYF. The CDR3 bases are TGTGCCAGCTCAGCTACCGGGACAGGGTACGAGCAGTACTTC.

The chain uses TRBV5-1 and TRBJ2-7, with 8 bases matching TRBD1. The CDR3 contains 14 residues. J lost 4 bases, V lost 4 bases, and 7 bases had no gene match. Germline assignment: CDR1 SGHRS and CDR2 YFSETQ. CDR3 sequence (DNA): TGCGCCAGCAGCACAACGACAGGGGAATACGAGCAGTACTTC. Translation: CASSTTTGEYEQYF.

This clone was observed once. This CDR3 reads CASSWASGSSYNEQFF. CDR3 nucleotide sequence: TGCGCCAGCAGCTGGGCAAGCGGGAGCTCCTACAATGAGCAGTTCTTC. The J gene is TRBJ2-1, the V gene TRBV5-1, with 8 bases matching TRBD2. Germline V gene lookup returns CDR1 SGHRS and CDR2 YFSETQ. The CDR3 extends over 16 amino acids. V lost 3 bases, J lost 0 bases, and 5 bases stayed unmatched.

The rearrangement uses TRBV7-8 and TRBJ1-1, with D possibly matching TRBD1 (5 bases). The germline V and J ends were trimmed by 4 bases and 8 bases, with 17 bases remaining between them. The CDR3 contains 14 residues. Germline values: CDR1 SGHVS, CDR2 FQNEAQ. CDR3 protein: CASSSLGPSWEAFF. CDR3 DNA sequence: TGTGCCAGCAGCTCCCTGGGACCGTCGTGGGAAGCTTTCTTT.

The chain employs TRBV30 and TRBJ1-1, with D perhaps TRBD1 (5 bases). The ends were cut back, 1 base at V and 1 base at J, with 10 bases in the middle. Germline V gene data show CDR1 as GTSNPN and CDR2 as SVGIG (reference sequence). The CDR3 contains 14 residues. CDR3 protein: CAWSGGTGNTEAFF. In nucleotides, the CDR3 is TGTGCCTGGAGTGGAGGAACAGGGAACACTGAAGCTTTCTTT.

On this clone: Other DNA sequences within the sample encode an identical CDR3. The V gene is TRBV2, the J gene TRBJ2-7; 7 bases agree with TRBD1. The trim removed 4 bases at V and 7 bases at J, leaving 4 bases unmatched. The CDR3 is made up of 12 amino acids. Germline V lookup: CDR1 SNHLY, CDR2 FYNNEI. CDR3 coding DNA: TGTGCCAGCAGTGGCACAGGGGTTGAGCAGTACTTC. This sequence encodes CASSGTGVEQYF.

The rearrangement links TRBV30 to TRBJ2-5, with TRBD2 identical over 13 bases. Near its end, the DNA agrees better with TRBJ2-7, so the J call may be wrong. The germline V gene encodes CDR1 GTSNPN and CDR2 SVGIG (reference sequence). This CDR3 spans 15 amino acids. The CDR3 here is CAWSVGLAGIYEQYF. CDR3 nucleotide sequence: TGTGCCTGGAGCGTGGGACTAGCGGGGATCTACGAGCAGTACTTC.

The chain employs TRBV27 and TRBJ2-1, with D perhaps TRBD1 (7 bases). CDR3 length equals 15 residues. Germline CDR1 and CDR2: MNHEY and SMNVEV (reference sequence). The V gene lost 3 bases and the J gene lost 3 bases, with 12 bases spanning the gap. The CDR3 DNA sequence: TGTGCCAGCAGTTTCGTTCAGGGGGGCTACAATGAGCAGTTCTTC. Protein product: CASSFVQGGYNEQFF.

Only a few counts were recorded for this clone. The chain is built from TRBV5-1 and TRBJ1-5; 10 bases line up with TRBD1. This CDR3 region has 14 residues. Trimming cost V 4 bases and J 7 bases; bases outside gene matches: 5. CDR1 SGHRS and CDR2 YFSETQ come from the germline V gene. CDR3 protein: CASSPGTGAQPQHF. In DNA, the CDR3 is TGCGCCAGCAGCCCCGGGACAGGGGCCCAGCCCCAGCATTTT.

The chain carries TRBV2 and TRBJ1-1, with 9 nucleotides matching TRBD1. The V segment lost 6 bases and the J segment 7 bases; nucleotides outside the gene matches: 12. Germline CDR1 SNHLY, CDR2 FYNNEI. CDR3 size: 15 residues. The CDR3 is CASSATTGGEGEAFF. The DNA of the CDR3 is TGTGCCAGCAGCGCGACCACAGGGGGCGAGGGTGAAGCTTTCTTT.

Only a few counts were recorded for this clone. The chain couples TRBV27 to TRBJ1-5; D call uncertain. This CDR3 region has 16 residues. Trimming removed 6 bases at V and 2 bases at J, with 17 bases between. Germline V gene lookup returns CDR1 MNHEY and CDR2 SMNVEV (reference sequence). CDR3: CASSPFGVIGNQPQHF. CDR3 DNA: TGTGCCAGCAGCCCCTTTGGGGTCATCGGCAATCAGCCCCAGCATTTT.

This sequence joins TRBV10-2 and TRBJ2-1, with unresolved D. The CDR3 extends over 11 amino acids. CDR1 WSHSY and CDR2 SAAADI come from the germline V gene. V lost 6 bases and J 7 bases, leaving 7 bases between the germline ends. Written as DNA, the CDR3 is TGCGCCAGCAGATTTACTAATGAGCAGTTCTTC. Protein product: CASRFTNEQFF.

This chain links TRBV7-2 with TRBJ2-1; 8 bases align to TRBD2. The CDR3 totals 15 residues. Germline lookup yields CDR1 SGHTA and CDR2 FQGNSA. V was clipped by 1 base and J by 7 bases; unmatched bases: 6. The CDR3 DNA reads as TGTGCCAGCAGCTTAGTTGCTAGCGGGTGGAATGAGCAGTTCTTC. Translated: CASSLVASGWNEQFF.

The rearrangement uses TRBV2 and TRBJ2-7; D remains ambiguous. Germline assignment: CDR1 SNHLY and CDR2 FYNNEI. Deletions cut 7 bases from V and 4 bases from J, with 17 bases between. The CDR3 is 14 amino acids. CDR3 in DNA: TGTGCCAGCAAGCCCCGGGCCCTCCGGTACGAGCAGTACTTC. Its translation is CASKPRALRYEQYF.

This clone is categorized as medium-sized. This chain connects TRBV4-2 to TRBJ1-2; no clear D gene. The germline gives CDR1 LGHNA, CDR2 YNFKEQ. V was cut by 2 bases and J by 4 bases, with 17 bases left in between. The CDR3 consists of 16 residues. The CDR3 DNA reads as TGTGCCAGCAGCCAAATATCGGAGGGAAACCGCTATGGCTACACCTTC. Protein product: CASSQISEGNRYGYTF.